Detailed here is one TCR beta chain. This sample is drawn from a study of blood T cell repertoires in COVID-19. Study summary: The United States, Italy and Spain were the sources of the acute and convalescent COVID-19 samples. The cDNA or gDNA used as material had been derived from T cells, B-cell-depleted T cells, or PBMCs.

The method was immunoSEQ multiplex PCR; TCRdb's version includes in-frame clones alone and lacks a portion of them. The sample has approximately 99,000 clones; less than 75% are singletons. Material for sequencing was peripheral blood. The receptor's source is a woman aged 35 to 49 with acute or convalescent COVID-19.

The DNA of the CDR3 is TGTGCCATCAGTGAGAGGGGACAGGGCGGCTCACCCCTCCACTTT. Encoded protein: CAISERGQGGSPLHF. The rearrangement uses TRBV10-3 and TRBJ1-6, with TRBD1 matching 9 bases. Germline V lookup: CDR1 ENHRY, CDR2 SYGVKD. Trimming cost V 2 bases and J 10 bases; bases outside gene matches: 6. The CDR3 extends over 15 amino acids.